The TCR beta chain described here comes from a study of cytomegalovirus exposure and HLA in healthy donors. Across the study: The 120 or so validation repertoires and the roughly 690 first-cohort repertoires shared a platform, a later analysis reported.

This CDR3 contains 15 residues. CDR1 MGHRA and CDR2 YSYEKL come from the germline V gene. J lost 6 bases, V lost 0 bases, and 3 bases had no gene match. Generated by immunoSEQ multiplex PCR, the TCRdb table keeps only in-frame clones and is missing some. Of about 140,000 clones listed, about nine tenths are singletons. Remarks on this clone: Its antigen is undetermined.

The donors belonged to the approximately 120-subject validation cohort, separate from the roughly 600-subject first cohort. Findings and limits, study-wide: Approximately 160 TCR beta chains were listed as cytomegalovirus-associated. Later, an analysis found that TCR clusters from the first cohort tended to co-occur in the roughly 110 validation repertoires.

This receptor was identified in a man aged 18 to 29 in good health and CMV-seropositive. The chain uses TRBV4-1 and TRBJ1-5, with 9 bases fitting TRBD1. Sequencing was carried out using PBMCs. In DNA, the CDR3 is TGCGCCAGCAGCCAAGAACAGGGGGCGCGTCAGCCCCAGCATTTT. This encodes CASSQEQGARQPQHF.